In this sample, the clone carrying this TCR beta chain turned up a few times. Participants came from some 23 US areas, aged about 18 to 100 years. Categorization into cohorts depended on clinical history that participants reported. Methods used by the authors: Scientists estimated how many nucleated cells there were by amplifying reference gene primers. Profiled with immunoSEQ multiplex PCR; TCRdb holds only in-frame clones, not every one. V and J calls and clone size come straight from that table; D and trimming were deduced from the DNA. Found here are some 400,000 clones, around 87% of them singletons; the top ten hold roughly 1.1%. The data were taken from a study of blood T cell repertoires in COVID-19. CDR3 length: 15 residues. Per the germline V gene, CDR1 is LNHDA and CDR2 is SQIVND (reference sequence). V trimming: 5 bases; J trimming: 2 bases; junction bases outside the gene matches: 8.

The genes are TRBV19 and TRBJ2-7, with 8 nucleotides matching TRBD1. This clonotype originated in a man aged 30 to 39 who had recovered from COVID-19. Sequences were obtained from PBMCs or T cells enriched from blood (not recorded which). This CDR3 is CASSAGQGATYEQYF. The CDR3 DNA is TGTGCCAGTAGTGCGGGCCAGGGGGCTACCTACGAGCAGTACTTC.